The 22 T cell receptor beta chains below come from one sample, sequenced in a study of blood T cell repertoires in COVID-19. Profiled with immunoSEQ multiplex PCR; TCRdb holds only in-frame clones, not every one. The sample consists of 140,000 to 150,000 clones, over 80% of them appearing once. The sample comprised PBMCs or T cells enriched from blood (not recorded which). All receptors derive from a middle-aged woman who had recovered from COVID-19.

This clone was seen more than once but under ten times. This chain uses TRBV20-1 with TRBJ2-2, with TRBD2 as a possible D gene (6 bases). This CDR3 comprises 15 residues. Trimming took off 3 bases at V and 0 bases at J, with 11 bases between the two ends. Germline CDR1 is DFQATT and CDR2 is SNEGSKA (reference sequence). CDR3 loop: CSASATSPNTGELFF. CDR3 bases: TGCAGTGCTAGTGCTACTAGCCCGAACACCGGGGAGCTGTTTTTT.

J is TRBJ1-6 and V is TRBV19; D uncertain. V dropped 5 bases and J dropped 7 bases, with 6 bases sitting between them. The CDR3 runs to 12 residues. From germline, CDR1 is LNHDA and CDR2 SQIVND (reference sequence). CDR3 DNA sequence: TGTGCCAGTAGTTTCTTCAATTCACCCCTCCACTTT. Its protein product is CASSFFNSPLHF.

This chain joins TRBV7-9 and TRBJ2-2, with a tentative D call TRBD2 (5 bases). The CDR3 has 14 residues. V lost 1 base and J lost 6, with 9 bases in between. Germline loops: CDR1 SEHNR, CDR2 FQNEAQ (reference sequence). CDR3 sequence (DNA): TGTGCCAGCAGCTTAGGGCTAGCTTCCGGGGAGCTGTTTTTT. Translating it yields CASSLGLASGELFF.

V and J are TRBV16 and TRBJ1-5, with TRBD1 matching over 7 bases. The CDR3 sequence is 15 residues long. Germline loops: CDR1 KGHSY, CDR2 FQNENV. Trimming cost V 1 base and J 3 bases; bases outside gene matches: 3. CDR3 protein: CASSQLQGDNQPQHF. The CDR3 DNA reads TGTGCCAGCAGCCAATTGCAGGGGGACAATCAGCCCCAGCATTTT.

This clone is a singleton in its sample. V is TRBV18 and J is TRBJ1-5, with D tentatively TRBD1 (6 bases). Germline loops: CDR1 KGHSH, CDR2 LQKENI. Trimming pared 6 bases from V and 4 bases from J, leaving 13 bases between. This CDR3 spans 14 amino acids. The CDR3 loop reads CASSPGAVNQPQHF. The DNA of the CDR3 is TGTGCCAGCTCCCCAGGGGCCGTGAATCAGCCCCAGCATTTT.

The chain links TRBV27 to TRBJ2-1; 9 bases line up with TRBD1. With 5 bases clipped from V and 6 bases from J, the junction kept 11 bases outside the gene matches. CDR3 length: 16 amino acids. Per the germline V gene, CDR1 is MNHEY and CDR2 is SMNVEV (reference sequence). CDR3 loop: CASSPTGTGSPNEQFF. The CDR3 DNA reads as TGTGCCAGCAGTCCGACAGGGACAGGGTCCCCCAATGAGCAGTTCTTC.

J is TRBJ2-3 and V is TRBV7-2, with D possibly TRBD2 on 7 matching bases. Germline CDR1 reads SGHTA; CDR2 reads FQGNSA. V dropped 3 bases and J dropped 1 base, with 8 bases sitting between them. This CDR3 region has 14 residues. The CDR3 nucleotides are TGTGCCAGCAGCTTGGGGGGGCGCACAGATACGCAGTATTTT. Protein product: CASSLGGRTDTQYF.

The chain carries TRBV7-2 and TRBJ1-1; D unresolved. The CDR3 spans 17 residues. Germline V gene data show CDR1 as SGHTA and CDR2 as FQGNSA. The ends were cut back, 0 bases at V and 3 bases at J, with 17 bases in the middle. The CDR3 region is CASSLAGGSPRDTEAFF. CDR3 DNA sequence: TGTGCCAGCAGCTTAGCGGGAGGGAGCCCGCGGGACACTGAAGCTTTCTTT.

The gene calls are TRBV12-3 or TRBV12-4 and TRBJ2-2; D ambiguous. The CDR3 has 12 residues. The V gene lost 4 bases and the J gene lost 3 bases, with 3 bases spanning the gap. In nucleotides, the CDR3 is TGTGCCAGCAGTTCAGACACCGGGGAGCTGTTTTTT. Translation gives CASSSDTGELFF.

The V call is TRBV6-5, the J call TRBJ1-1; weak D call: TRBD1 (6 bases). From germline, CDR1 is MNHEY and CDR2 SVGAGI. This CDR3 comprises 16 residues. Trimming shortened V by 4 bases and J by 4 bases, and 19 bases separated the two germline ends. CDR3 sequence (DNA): TGTGCCAGCAGTTCAACTTATGAAGGACAGTCCACTGAAGCTTTCTTT. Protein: CASSSTYEGQSTEAFF.

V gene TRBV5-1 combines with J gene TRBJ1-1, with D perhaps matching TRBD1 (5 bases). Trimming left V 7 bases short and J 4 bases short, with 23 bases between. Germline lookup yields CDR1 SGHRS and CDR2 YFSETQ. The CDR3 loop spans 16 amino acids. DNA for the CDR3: TGCGCCAGCCGCCCCCCGTGGGGGGGTAGTAGCACTGAAGCTTTCTTT. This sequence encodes CASRPPWGGSSTEAFF.

The CDR3 protein is CASSLDGNSGNTIYF. The CDR3 DNA sequence: TGTGCCAGCAGCTTAGACGGGAACTCTGGAAACACCATATATTTT. V usage is TRBV11-3 and J usage is TRBJ1-3, with D unclear. This CDR3 comprises 15 residues. In germline, CDR1 is SGHNT, CDR2 YENEEA. V lost 0 bases and J lost 0, with 6 bases in between.

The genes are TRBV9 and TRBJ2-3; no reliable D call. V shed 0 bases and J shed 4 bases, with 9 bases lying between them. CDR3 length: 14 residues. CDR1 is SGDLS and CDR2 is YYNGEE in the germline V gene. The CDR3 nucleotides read TGTGCCAGCAGCGTAGCCAGGCACGCAGATACGCAGTATTTT. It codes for CASSVARHADTQYF.

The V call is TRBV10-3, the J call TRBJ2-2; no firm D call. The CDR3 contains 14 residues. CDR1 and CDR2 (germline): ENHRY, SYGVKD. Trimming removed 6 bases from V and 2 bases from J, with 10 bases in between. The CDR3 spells CAIRSLYNTGELFF. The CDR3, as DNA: TGTGCCATCAGAAGCCTTTACAACACCGGGGAGCTGTTTTTT.

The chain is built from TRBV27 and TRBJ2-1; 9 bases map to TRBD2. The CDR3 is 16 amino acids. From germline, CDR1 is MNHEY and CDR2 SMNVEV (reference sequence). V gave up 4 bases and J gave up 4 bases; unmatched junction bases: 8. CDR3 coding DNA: TGTGCCAGCAGTTGGATGCTAGCGGGACCGTACAATGAGCAGTTCTTC. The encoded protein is CASSWMLAGPYNEQFF.

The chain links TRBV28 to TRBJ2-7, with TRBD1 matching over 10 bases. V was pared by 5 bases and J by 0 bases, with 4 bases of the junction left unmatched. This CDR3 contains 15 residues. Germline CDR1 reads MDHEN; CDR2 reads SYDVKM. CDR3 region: CASSRGQGFSYEQYF. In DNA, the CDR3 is TGTGCCAGCAGTCGGGGACAGGGGTTCTCCTACGAGCAGTACTTC.

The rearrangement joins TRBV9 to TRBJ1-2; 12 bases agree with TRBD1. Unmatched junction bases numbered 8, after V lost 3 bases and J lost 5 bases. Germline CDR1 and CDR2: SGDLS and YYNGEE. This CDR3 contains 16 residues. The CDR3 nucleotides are TGTGCCAGCAGCGGGGGACAGGGGGCCGGAACGTATGGCTACACCTTC. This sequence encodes CASSGGQGAGTYGYTF.

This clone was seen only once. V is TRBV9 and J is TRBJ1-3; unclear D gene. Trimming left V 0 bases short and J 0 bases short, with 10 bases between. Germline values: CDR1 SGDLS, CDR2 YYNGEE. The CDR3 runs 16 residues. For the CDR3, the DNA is TGTGCCAGCAGCGTAGATCCGAACAGCTCTGGAAACACCATATATTTT. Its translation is CASSVDPNSSGNTIYF.

The CDR3 DNA follows: TGTGCCAGCAGCTTAGGCGGGCGGGGGGTGTCTCCCTACAATGAGCAGTTCTTC. Its translation: CASSLGGRGVSPYNEQFF. The rearrangement links TRBV7-9 to TRBJ2-1; 8 nucleotides line up with TRBD2. Germline-derived CDR1 and CDR2 are SEHNR and FQNEAQ (reference sequence). This CDR3 region has 18 residues. V lost 1 base and J lost 2; bases outside the gene matches: 10.

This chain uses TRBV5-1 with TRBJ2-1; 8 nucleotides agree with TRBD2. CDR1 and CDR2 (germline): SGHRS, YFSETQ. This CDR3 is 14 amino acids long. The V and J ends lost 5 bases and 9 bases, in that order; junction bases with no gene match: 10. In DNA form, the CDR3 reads TGCGCCAGCAGATACTCGGGGGGGCCCCTTGAGCAGTTCTTC. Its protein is CASRYSGGPLEQFF.

CDR3 bases: TGTGCCAGCAGCTTGGTCGGAGGTCCCTCCTATAATTCACCCCTCCACTTT. As protein: CASSLVGGPSYNSPLHF. The rearrangement joins TRBV5-5 to TRBJ1-6; D not resolved. CDR1 SGHKS and CDR2 YYEKEE come from the germline V gene (reference sequence). The CDR3 is 17 residues long. V lost 0 bases, J lost 0 bases, and 10 bases lay in between.

Here the CDR3 DNA reads TGCAGTGCTAGTGTAGGGGGTTATAATTCACCCCTCCACTTT. This codes for CSASVGGYNSPLHF. This sequence joins TRBV20-1 and TRBJ1-6; maybe TRBD1 (6 bases). CDR1 is DFQATT and CDR2 is SNEGSKA in the germline V gene (reference sequence). V shed 3 bases and J shed 4 bases, with 10 bases lying between them. The CDR3 contains 14 residues.